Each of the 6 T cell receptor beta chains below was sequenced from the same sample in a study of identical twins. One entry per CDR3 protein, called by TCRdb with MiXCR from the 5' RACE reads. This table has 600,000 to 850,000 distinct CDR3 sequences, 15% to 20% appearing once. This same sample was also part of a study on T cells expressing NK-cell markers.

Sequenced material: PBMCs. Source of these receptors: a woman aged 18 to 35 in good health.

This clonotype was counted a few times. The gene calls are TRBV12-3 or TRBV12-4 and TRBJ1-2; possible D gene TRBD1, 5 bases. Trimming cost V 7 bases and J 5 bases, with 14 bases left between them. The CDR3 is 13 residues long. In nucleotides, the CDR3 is TGTGCCAGCACCCCCCCCGGGACTTATGGCTACACCTTC. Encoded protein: CASTPPGTYGYTF.

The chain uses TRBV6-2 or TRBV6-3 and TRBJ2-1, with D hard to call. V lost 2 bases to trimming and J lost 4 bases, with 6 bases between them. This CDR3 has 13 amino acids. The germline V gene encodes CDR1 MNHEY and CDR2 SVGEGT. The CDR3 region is CASSYDEYNEQFF. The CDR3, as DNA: TGTGCCAGCAGTTACGACGAATACAATGAGCAGTTCTTC.

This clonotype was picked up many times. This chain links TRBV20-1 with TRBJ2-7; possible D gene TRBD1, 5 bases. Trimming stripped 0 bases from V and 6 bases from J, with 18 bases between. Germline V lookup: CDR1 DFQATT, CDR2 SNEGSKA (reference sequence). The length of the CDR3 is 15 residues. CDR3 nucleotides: TGCAGTGCTAGAGATCTCGGTGGGGCCTCTACCGAGCAGTACTTC. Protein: CSARDLGGASTEQYF.

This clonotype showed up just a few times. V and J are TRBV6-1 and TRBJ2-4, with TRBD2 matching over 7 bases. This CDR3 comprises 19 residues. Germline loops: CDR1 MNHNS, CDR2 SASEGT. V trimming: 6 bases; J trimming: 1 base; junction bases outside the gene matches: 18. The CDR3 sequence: CASRPGGGETFTAKNIQYF. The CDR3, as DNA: TGTGCCAGCAGACCCGGTGGGGGGGAGACCTTTACGGCCAAAAACATTCAGTACTTC.

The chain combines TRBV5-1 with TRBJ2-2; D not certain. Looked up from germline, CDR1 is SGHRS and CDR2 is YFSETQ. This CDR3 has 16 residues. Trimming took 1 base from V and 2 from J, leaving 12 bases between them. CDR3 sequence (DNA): TGCGCCAGCAGCTTGAGTCTACCTCGAAACACCGGGGAGCTGTTTTTT. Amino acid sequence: CASSLSLPRNTGELFF.

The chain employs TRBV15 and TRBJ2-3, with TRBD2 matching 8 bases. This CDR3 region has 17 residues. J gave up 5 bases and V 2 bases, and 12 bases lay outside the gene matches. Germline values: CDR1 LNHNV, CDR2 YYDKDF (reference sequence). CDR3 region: CATSRKSTGGLIDTQYF. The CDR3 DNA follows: TGTGCCACCAGCAGAAAATCGACGGGGGGGCTGATAGATACGCAGTATTTT.